The rows below give T cell receptor beta chains drawn from one sample of a study of blood T cell repertoires in COVID-19. Sequencing was performed with immunoSEQ multiplex PCR; in TCRdb, only in-frame clones are kept and a portion is missing. The sample records 140,000 to 150,000 clones, roughly 80% being singletons. The sample was peripheral blood. The source of these receptors is a man between 65 and 79 years old who had recovered from COVID-19. The CDR3 runs from the conserved cysteine through the conserved F or W. The D gene is left open where the match is weak. A row's size may be missing; if present it is once, few, many or a size class.

v_call: TRBV5-1; clone_size: -; d_call: -; j_call: TRBJ2-2; cdr3_nt: TGCGCCAGCAGCTTTATTCCAGGCACCGGGGAGCTGTTTTTT; cdr3_aa: CASSFIPGTGELFF
v_call: TRBV5-1; clone_size: -; d_call: -; j_call: TRBJ2-3; cdr3_nt: TGCGCCAGCAGCTTGGCGGCAGGGCAAGATACGCAGTATTTT; cdr3_aa: CASSLAAGQDTQYF
v_call: TRBV30; clone_size: -; d_call: TRBD2; j_call: TRBJ2-4; cdr3_nt: TGTGCCTGGAGTTTAGCGGGAGGGGACATTCAGTACTTC; cdr3_aa: CAWSLAGGDIQYF
v_call: TRBV18; clone_size: -; d_call: TRBD1; j_call: TRBJ1-1; cdr3_nt: TGTGCCAGCTCTTCCGGGACAGGGTTGTCCACTGAAGCTTTCTTT; cdr3_aa: CASSSGTGLSTEAFF
v_call: TRBV5-1; clone_size: -; d_call: -; j_call: TRBJ1-4; cdr3_nt: TGCGCCAGCAGCTTGGGTTCAGGAAAACTGTTTTTT; cdr3_aa: CASSLGSGKLFF
v_call: TRBV29-1; clone_size: -; d_call: TRBD1; j_call: TRBJ2-2; cdr3_nt: TGCAGCGTGGACAGGGACACCGGGGAGCTGTTTTTT; cdr3_aa: CSVDRDTGELFF
v_call: TRBV5-5; clone_size: -; d_call: TRBD1; j_call: TRBJ1-2; cdr3_nt: TGTGCCAGCAGTCGGACAGGCGACTATGGCTACACCTTC; cdr3_aa: CASSRTGDYGYTF
v_call: TRBV7-9; clone_size: -; d_call: TRBD2; j_call: TRBJ2-5; cdr3_nt: TGTGCCAGCAGCTTAGGACTAGCGGGATACAAGGGGTTAGAGACCCAGTACTTC; cdr3_aa: CASSLGLAGYKGLETQYF
v_call: TRBV18; clone_size: -; d_call: -; j_call: TRBJ2-7; cdr3_nt: TGTGCCAGCTCACCTATCGGTTACGAGCAGTACTTC; cdr3_aa: CASSPIGYEQYF
v_call: TRBV6-2/TRBV6-3; clone_size: once; d_call: -; j_call: TRBJ2-7; cdr3_nt: TGTGCCAGCAGTTACCCAGTGCACGAGCAGTACTTC; cdr3_aa: CASSYPVHEQYF
v_call: TRBV19; clone_size: -; d_call: -; j_call: TRBJ2-6; cdr3_nt: TGTGCCAGCTCTAGACAGTGGTATGGGGCCAACGTCCTGACTTTC; cdr3_aa: CASSRQWYGANVLTF
v_call: TRBV7-8; clone_size: many; d_call: -; j_call: TRBJ1-5; cdr3_nt: TGTGCCAGCATGTCAGGGATTAGCAATCAGCCCCAGCATTTT; cdr3_aa: CASMSGISNQPQHF
v_call: TRBV7-9; clone_size: -; d_call: TRBD2; j_call: TRBJ2-1; cdr3_nt: TGTGCCAGCAGCTTCCCTCGAGCGGGAGACTACAATGAGCAGTTCTTC; cdr3_aa: CASSFPRAGDYNEQFF
v_call: TRBV5-1; clone_size: -; d_call: -; j_call: TRBJ2-5; cdr3_nt: TGCGCCAGCAGCTTTGGGGACACCACCGAGGAGACCCAGTACTTC; cdr3_aa: CASSFGDTTEETQYF
v_call: TRBV7-8; clone_size: -; d_call: TRBD2; j_call: TRBJ2-3; cdr3_nt: TGTGCCAGCAGCTTAGTTGCTAGCGGGAGAACAGATACGCAGTATTTT; cdr3_aa: CASSLVASGRTDTQYF
v_call: TRBV10-3; clone_size: -; d_call: -; j_call: TRBJ2-3; cdr3_nt: TGTGCCATCAGTGAGTACGAGGATTCAGGGGGCACAGATACGCAGTATTTT; cdr3_aa: CAISEYEDSGGTDTQYF
v_call: TRBV5-5; clone_size: few; d_call: TRBD1; j_call: TRBJ1-2; cdr3_nt: TGTGCCAGCACCCTGGGACAGTTTTATGGCTACACCTTC; cdr3_aa: CASTLGQFYGYTF
v_call: TRBV5-1; clone_size: -; d_call: -; j_call: TRBJ2-2; cdr3_nt: TGCGCCAGCAGCTACGGGTTCTCTAGGACGAACACCGGGGAGCTGTTTTTT; cdr3_aa: CASSYGFSRTNTGELFF
v_call: TRBV7-9; clone_size: -; d_call: TRBD2; j_call: TRBJ2-5; cdr3_nt: TGTGCCAGCAGCTTAGGCTGGTCCGGACTAGCGGAAGTAAAAGAGACCCAGTACTTC; cdr3_aa: CASSLGWSGLAEVKETQYF
v_call: TRBV6-2/TRBV6-3; clone_size: few; d_call: TRBD2; j_call: TRBJ2-3; cdr3_nt: TGTGCCAGCAGTTACCTACCTAGCGGGAAGACAGATACGCAGTATTTT; cdr3_aa: CASSYLPSGKTDTQYF
v_call: TRBV12-5; clone_size: -; d_call: -; j_call: TRBJ2-3; cdr3_nt: TGTGCTAGTGGTCCCTACAGCCTTACAGTTAGCACAGATACGCAGTATTTT; cdr3_aa: CASGPYSLTVSTDTQYF
v_call: TRBV5-1; clone_size: -; d_call: TRBD1; j_call: TRBJ1-1; cdr3_nt: TGCGCCAGCAGCTTGGCCACAGGGGGCATTGGTACTGAAGCTTTCTTT; cdr3_aa: CASSLATGGIGTEAFF
v_call: TRBV30; clone_size: -; d_call: TRBD2; j_call: TRBJ2-3; cdr3_nt: TGTGCCTGGGGAAGCGGGAGCACGGATACGCAGTATTTT; cdr3_aa: CAWGSGSTDTQYF
v_call: TRBV27; clone_size: -; d_call: -; j_call: TRBJ1-1; cdr3_nt: TGTGCCAGCAGTTTAGGTTTGACGGGGACTGAAGCTTTCTTT; cdr3_aa: CASSLGLTGTEAFF
v_call: TRBV4-1; clone_size: once; d_call: TRBD2; j_call: TRBJ2-3; cdr3_nt: TGCGCCAGCAGCCTAGGACTAGCGGGAGTGATAGATACGCAGTATTTT; cdr3_aa: CASSLGLAGVIDTQYF
v_call: TRBV5-5; clone_size: -; d_call: -; j_call: TRBJ2-3; cdr3_nt: TGTGCCAGCAGCTTCGACACCCTAGCCGGTACGCAGTATTTT; cdr3_aa: CASSFDTLAGTQYF
v_call: TRBV5-1; clone_size: -; d_call: -; j_call: TRBJ1-2; cdr3_nt: TGCGCCAGCAGTTCTTCCCCCTCGGGAGAAAACTATGGCTACACCTTC; cdr3_aa: CASSSSPSGENYGYTF
v_call: TRBV29-1; clone_size: -; d_call: -; j_call: TRBJ2-3; cdr3_nt: TGCAGCGTTGAAGGTCAGGCAACAGATACGCAGTATTTT; cdr3_aa: CSVEGQATDTQYF
v_call: TRBV19; clone_size: -; d_call: TRBD2; j_call: TRBJ2-1; cdr3_nt: TGTGCCAGTAGTCGACCCGGGACTACTACCTACAATGAGCAGTTCTTC; cdr3_aa: CASSRPGTTTYNEQFF
v_call: TRBV25-1; clone_size: few; d_call: -; j_call: TRBJ2-7; cdr3_nt: TGTGCCAGCAGTGAGGCCGGGATCAACGAGCAGTACTTC; cdr3_aa: CASSEAGINEQYF
v_call: TRBV5-1; clone_size: -; d_call: -; j_call: TRBJ1-1; cdr3_nt: TGCGCCAGCAGCGGGAGGGACGGGATTGGCACTGAAGCTTTCTTT; cdr3_aa: CASSGRDGIGTEAFF
v_call: TRBV7-2; clone_size: -; d_call: TRBD1; j_call: TRBJ1-4; cdr3_nt: TGTGCCAGCAGCAATCCCCTCGGGACAGGGGGTGAAAAACTGTTTTTT; cdr3_aa: CASSNPLGTGGEKLFF
v_call: TRBV12-3/TRBV12-4; clone_size: -; d_call: -; j_call: TRBJ2-7; cdr3_nt: TGTGCCAGCAGGCCTACAGGGTTCTACGAGCAGTACTTC; cdr3_aa: CASRPTGFYEQYF
v_call: TRBV15; clone_size: -; d_call: -; j_call: TRBJ2-5; cdr3_nt: TGTGCCACCAGCAGATCCCGGGAGACCCAGTACTTC; cdr3_aa: CATSRSRETQYF
v_call: TRBV2; clone_size: -; d_call: TRBD2; j_call: TRBJ2-1; cdr3_nt: TGTGCCAGCAGTGAAGCGGCACTAGCGGGAGTTGAGCAGTTCTTC; cdr3_aa: CASSEAALAGVEQFF